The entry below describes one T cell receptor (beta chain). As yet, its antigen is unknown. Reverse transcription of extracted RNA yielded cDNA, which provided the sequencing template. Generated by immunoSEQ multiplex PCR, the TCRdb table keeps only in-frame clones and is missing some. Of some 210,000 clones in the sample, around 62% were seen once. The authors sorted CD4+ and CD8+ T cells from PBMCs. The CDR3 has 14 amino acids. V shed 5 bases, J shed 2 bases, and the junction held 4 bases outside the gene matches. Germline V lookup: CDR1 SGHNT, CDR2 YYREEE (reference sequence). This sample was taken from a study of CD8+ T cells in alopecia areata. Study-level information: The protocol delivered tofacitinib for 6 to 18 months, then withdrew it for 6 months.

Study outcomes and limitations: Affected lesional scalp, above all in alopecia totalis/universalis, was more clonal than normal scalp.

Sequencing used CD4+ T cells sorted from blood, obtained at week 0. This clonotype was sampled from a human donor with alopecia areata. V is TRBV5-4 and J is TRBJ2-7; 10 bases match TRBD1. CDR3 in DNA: TGTGCCAGCAGGCGGACAGGGGGGGCCTACGAGCAGTACTTC. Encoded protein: CASRRTGGAYEQYF.